This TCR beta chain was obtained from a study of blood T cell repertoires in COVID-19. Study in general: In each case, the material was cDNA or gDNA derived from T cells, B-cell-depleted T cells, or PBMCs.

V dropped 5 bases and J dropped 0 bases, with 11 bases sitting between them. This CDR3 is 15 amino acids long. The germline CDR1 and CDR2 sequences are KGHDR and SFDVKD. Original handling: For nucleated cells, counts were estimated from reference gene primer amplification. Assay used: immunoSEQ multiplex PCR; TCRdb lists only in-frame clones, some missing. That table furnishes V, J and clone size, whereas the DNA furnished D and trimming. The sample has about 260,000 clones, about nine tenths seen once; the top ten hold 11%. The chain recombines TRBV24-1 with TRBJ2-3; TRBD2 is a possible D gene (6 bases). Sequencing was carried out using peripheral blood. This TCR was sampled from a woman aged 25 to 39 with COVID-19, enrolled during active disease. The CDR3 DNA reads TGTGCCACCAGTGGAGCTAGCGAAAGCACAGATACGCAGTATTTT. It specifies CATSGASESTDTQYF.